This T cell receptor (beta chain) was identified in a study of blood T cell repertoires in COVID-19. About the study: The United States, Italy and Spain supplied acute and convalescent COVID-19 samples. In each case, the material was cDNA or gDNA derived from T cells, B-cell-depleted T cells, or PBMCs.

This CDR3 region has 16 residues. Germline loops: CDR1 KGHSH, CDR2 LQKENI. J was trimmed by 2 bases and V by 0 bases; bases with no gene match: 3. Original data processing: Nucleated cell number was recorded as an estimate derived from reference gene primer amplification. Measured with immunoSEQ multiplex PCR; TCRdb has only the in-frame clones, and not every one. The V and J calls and clone size were taken over from that table, and D and trimming were inferred from the DNA. The data show 200,000 or so clones, around 80% seen once. This chain joins TRBV18 and TRBJ2-3, with 9 positions matching TRBD2. Input material: peripheral blood. The sequence derives from a woman older than 75 with COVID-19, enrolled during active disease. CDR3 DNA sequence: TGTGCCAGCTCACCACCCCAGCGGGGGGCCACAGATACGCAGTATTTT. Translated: CASSPPQRGATDTQYF.